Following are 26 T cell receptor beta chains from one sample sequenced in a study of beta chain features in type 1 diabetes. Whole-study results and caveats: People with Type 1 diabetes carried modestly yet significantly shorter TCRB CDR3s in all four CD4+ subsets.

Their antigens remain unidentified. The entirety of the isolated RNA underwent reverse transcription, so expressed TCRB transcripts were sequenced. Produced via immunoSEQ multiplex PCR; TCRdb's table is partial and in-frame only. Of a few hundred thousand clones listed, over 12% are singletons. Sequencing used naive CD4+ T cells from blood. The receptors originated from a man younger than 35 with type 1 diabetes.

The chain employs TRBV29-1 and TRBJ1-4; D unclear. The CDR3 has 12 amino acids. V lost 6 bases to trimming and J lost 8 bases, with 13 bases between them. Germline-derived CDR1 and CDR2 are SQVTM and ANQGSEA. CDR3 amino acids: CSVTTNEEKLFF. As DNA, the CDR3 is TGCAGCGTGACGACTAACGAGGAAAAACTGTTTTTT.

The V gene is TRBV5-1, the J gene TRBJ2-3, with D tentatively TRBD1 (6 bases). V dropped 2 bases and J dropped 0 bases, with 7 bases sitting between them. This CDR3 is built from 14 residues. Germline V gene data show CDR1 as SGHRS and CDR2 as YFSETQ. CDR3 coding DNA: TGCGCCAGCAGCTTCGGACAGAGCACAGATACGCAGTATTTT. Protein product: CASSFGQSTDTQYF.

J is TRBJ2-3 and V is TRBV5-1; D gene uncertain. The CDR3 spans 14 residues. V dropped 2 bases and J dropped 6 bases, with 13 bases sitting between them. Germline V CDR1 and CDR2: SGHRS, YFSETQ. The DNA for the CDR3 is TGCGCCAGCAGCTTTTCGGTAGTATCGGATACGCAGTATTTT. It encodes CASSFSVVSDTQYF.

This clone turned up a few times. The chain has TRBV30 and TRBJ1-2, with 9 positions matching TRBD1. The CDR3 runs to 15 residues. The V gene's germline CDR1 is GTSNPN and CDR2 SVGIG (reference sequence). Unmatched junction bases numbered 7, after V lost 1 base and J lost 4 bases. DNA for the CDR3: TGTGCCTGGAGTGGATCACCGGGACAGGGCTATGGCTACACCTTC. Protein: CAWSGSPGQGYGYTF.

The CDR3 DNA is TGTGCCAGTAGTTCTTCCAGAGGTGAGCAGTTCTTC. Amino acids: CASSSSRGEQFF. V usage is TRBV19 and J usage is TRBJ2-1; D is ambiguous. Deletions cut 5 bases from V and 9 bases from J, with 11 bases between. CDR1 and CDR2 from the germline V gene are LNHDA and SQIVND (reference sequence). This CDR3 region has 12 residues. The entire variable domain, with the rest obtained from reference TRBV19 and TRBJ2-1, is as follows: DGGITQSPKYLFRKEGQNVTLSCEQNLNHDAMYWYRQDPGQGLRLIYYSQIVNDFQKGDIAEGYSVSREKKESFPLTVTSAQKNPTAFYLCASSSSRGEQFFGPGTRLTVL.

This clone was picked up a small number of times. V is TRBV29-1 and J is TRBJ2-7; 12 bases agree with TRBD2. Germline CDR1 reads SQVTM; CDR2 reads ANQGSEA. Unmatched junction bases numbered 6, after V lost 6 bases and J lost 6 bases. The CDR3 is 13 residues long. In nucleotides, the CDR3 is TGCAGCGTGGAGAAACTAGCGGGGGGCGAGCAGTACTTC. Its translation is CSVEKLAGGEQYF.

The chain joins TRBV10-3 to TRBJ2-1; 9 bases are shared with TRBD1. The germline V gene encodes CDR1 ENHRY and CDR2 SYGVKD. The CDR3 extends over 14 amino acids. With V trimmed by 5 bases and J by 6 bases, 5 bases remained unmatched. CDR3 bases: TGTGCCATCAGTCCGGGACAGGGTATCAATGAGCAGTTCTTC. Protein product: CAISPGQGINEQFF.

CDR3 residues: CASSGGLAERWAYEQYF. The CDR3 bases are TGTGCCAGCAGCGGTGGACTAGCGGAAAGATGGGCCTACGAGCAGTACTTC. V is TRBV5-6 and J is TRBJ2-7; TRBD2 aligns across 10 bases. With 4 bases clipped from V and 2 bases from J, the junction kept 12 bases outside the gene matches. From germline, CDR1 is SGHDT and CDR2 YYEEEE. This CDR3 has 17 amino acids.

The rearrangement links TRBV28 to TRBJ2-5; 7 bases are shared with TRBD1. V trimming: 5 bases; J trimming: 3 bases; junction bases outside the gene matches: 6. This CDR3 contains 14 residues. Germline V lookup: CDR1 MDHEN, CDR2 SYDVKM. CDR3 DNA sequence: TGTGCCAGCAGTCCCCAGGGGACAGAAGAGACCCAGTACTTC. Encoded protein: CASSPQGTEETQYF.

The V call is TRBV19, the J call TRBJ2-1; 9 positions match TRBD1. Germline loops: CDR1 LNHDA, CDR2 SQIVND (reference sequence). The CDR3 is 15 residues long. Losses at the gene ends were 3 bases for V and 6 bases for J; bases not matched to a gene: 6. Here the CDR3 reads CASSIRDRVGNEQFF. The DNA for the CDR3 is TGTGCCAGTAGTATCCGGGACAGGGTTGGCAATGAGCAGTTCTTC.

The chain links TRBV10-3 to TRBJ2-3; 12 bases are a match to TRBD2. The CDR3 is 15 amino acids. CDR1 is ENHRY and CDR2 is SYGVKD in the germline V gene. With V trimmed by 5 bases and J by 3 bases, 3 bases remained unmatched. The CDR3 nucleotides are TGTGCCATCAGTACTAGCGGGGGGAAAACAGATACGCAGTATTTT. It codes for CAISTSGGKTDTQYF.

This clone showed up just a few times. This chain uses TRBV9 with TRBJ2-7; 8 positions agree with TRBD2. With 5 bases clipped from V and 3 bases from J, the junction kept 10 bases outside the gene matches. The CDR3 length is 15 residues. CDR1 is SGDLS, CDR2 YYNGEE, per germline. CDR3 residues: CASSPKGLAGYEQYF. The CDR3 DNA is TGTGCCAGCAGTCCTAAAGGGCTAGCGGGCTACGAGCAGTACTTC.

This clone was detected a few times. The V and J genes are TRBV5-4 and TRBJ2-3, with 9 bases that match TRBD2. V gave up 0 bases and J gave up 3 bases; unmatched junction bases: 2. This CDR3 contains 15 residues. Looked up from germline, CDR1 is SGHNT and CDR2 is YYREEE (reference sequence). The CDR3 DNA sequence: TGTGCCAGCAGCTTGGTAGCGGGAGTGACAGATACGCAGTATTTT. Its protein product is CASSLVAGVTDTQYF.

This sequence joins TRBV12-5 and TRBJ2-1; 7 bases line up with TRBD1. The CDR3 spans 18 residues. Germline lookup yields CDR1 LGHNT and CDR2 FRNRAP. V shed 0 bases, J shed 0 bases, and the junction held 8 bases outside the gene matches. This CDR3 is CASGLVKTGDFSYNEQFF. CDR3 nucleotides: TGTGCTAGTGGTTTGGTTAAAACAGGGGATTTCTCCTACAATGAGCAGTTCTTC.

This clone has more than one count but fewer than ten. The chain's CDR3 is CASRTGTNEQYF. In DNA, the CDR3 is TGTGCCAGCCGCACAGGGACGAACGAGCAGTACTTC. The J gene is TRBJ2-7, the V gene TRBV11-2; a weak D match, TRBD1 (6 bases). CDR1 is SGHAT, CDR2 FQNNGV, per germline. The length of the CDR3 is 12 residues. Trimming stripped 8 bases from V and 5 bases from J, with 13 bases between.

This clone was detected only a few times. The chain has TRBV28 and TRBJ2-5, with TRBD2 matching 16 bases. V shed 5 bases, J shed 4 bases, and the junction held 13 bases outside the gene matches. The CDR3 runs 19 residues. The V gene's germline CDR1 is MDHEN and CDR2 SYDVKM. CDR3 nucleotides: TGTGCCAGCAGTAACCTCGCGGGACTAGCGGGAGGGCAGGGAGAGACCCAGTACTTC. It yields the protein CASSNLAGLAGGQGETQYF.

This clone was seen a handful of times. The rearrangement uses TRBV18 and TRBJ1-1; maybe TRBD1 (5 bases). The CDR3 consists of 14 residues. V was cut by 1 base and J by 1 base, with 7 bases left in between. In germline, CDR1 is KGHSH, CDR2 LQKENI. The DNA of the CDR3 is TGTGCCAGCTCACCACGGGGCGCGAACACTGAAGCTTTCTTT. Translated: CASSPRGANTEAFF. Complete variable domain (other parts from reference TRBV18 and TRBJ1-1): NAGVMQNPRHLVRRRGQEARLRCSPMKGHSHVYWYRQLPEEGLKFMVYLQKENIIDESGMPKERFSAEFPKEGPSILRIQQVVRGDSAAYFCASSPRGANTEAFFGQGTRLTVV.

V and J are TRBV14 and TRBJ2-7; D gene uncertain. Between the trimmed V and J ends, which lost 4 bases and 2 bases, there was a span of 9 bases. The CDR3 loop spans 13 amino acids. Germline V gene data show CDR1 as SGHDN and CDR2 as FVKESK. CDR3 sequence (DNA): TGTGCCAGCAGCCCGACATCCCCCTACGAGCAGTACTTC. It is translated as CASSPTSPYEQYF.

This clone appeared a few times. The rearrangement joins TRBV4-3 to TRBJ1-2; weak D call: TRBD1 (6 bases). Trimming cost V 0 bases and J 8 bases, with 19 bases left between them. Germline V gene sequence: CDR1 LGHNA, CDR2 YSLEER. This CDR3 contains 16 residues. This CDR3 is CASSQDHVGGWLGYTF. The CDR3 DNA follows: TGCGCCAGCAGCCAAGATCACGTTGGGGGCTGGCTCGGCTACACCTTC.

In DNA form, the CDR3 reads TGTGCCACCAGCAGAGAGCGTTCCGAGCAGTACTTC. It encodes CATSRERSEQYF. V and J are TRBV15 and TRBJ2-7, with D uncertain. Germline CDR1 reads LNHNV; CDR2 reads YYDKDF (reference sequence). Deletions cut 0 bases from V and 6 bases from J, with 6 bases between. The CDR3 spans 12 residues.

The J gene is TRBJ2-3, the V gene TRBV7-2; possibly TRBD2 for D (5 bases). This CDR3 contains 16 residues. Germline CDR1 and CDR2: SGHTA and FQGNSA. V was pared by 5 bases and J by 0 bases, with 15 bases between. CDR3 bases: TGTGCCAGCAGCCCCCGGGGTAGACTTAGCACAGATACGCAGTATTTT. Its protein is CASSPRGRLSTDTQYF.

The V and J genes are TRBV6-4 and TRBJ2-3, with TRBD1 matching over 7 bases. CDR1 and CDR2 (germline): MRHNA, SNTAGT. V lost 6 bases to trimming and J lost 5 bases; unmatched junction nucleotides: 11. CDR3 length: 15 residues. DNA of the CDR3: TGTGCCAGCAGCCCCCTGGGGACAGCTGGAGATACGCAGTATTTT. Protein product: CASSPLGTAGDTQYF.

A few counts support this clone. The CDR3 DNA reads TGTGCCAGCAGCTCGGACAGCCCAAGGGCCCAAGATGAGCAGTTCTTC. This codes for CASSSDSPRAQDEQFF. The V and J genes are TRBV5-6 and TRBJ2-1; a possible D gene is TRBD1 (6 bases). Per germline, CDR1 SGHDT and CDR2 YYEEEE. There are 16 residues in the CDR3. V lost 3 bases, J lost 8 bases, and 21 bases lay in between.

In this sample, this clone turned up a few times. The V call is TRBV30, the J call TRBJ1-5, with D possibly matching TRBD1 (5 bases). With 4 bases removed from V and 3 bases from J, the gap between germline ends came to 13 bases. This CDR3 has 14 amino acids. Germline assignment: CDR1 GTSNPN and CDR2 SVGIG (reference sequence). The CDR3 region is CAWTPQGPNQPQHF. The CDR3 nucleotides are TGTGCCTGGACCCCGCAGGGCCCCAATCAGCCCCAGCATTTT.

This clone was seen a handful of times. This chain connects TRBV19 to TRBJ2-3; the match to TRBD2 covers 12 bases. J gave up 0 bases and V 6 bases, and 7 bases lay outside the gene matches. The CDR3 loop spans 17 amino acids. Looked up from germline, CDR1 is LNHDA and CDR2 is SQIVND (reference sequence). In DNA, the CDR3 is TGTGCCAGTAGCATACTAGCGGGGGGACGGAGCACAGATACGCAGTATTTT. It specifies CASSILAGGRSTDTQYF.

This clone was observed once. The CDR3: CASTTSGGAGADTQYF. DNA for the CDR3: TGTGCCAGCACTACCAGCGGGGGGGCTGGCGCAGATACGCAGTATTTT. The chain joins TRBV28 to TRBJ2-3; 10 bases fit TRBD2. This CDR3 comprises 16 residues. V lost 7 bases to trimming and J lost 4 bases; unmatched junction nucleotides: 11. Looked up from germline, CDR1 is MDHEN and CDR2 is SYDVKM.